This T cell receptor beta chain was recovered during a study of beta chain features in type 1 diabetes. Overall study: Healthy donors and patients had similar age, gender and cell yields. All samples combined gave roughly 100 million sorted cells for examination. General study points: The study found moderately but significantly shorter TCRB CDR3s in all four CD4+ subsets of Type 1 diabetes patients. Fewer junction insertions and more nucleotide deletions appeared in type 1 diabetes patients.

CDR1 is MDHEN, CDR2 SYDVKM, per germline. This CDR3 spans 13 amino acids. Trimming shortened V by 7 bases and J by 5 bases, and 14 bases separated the two germline ends. Expressed TCRB transcripts were sequenced because the entire RNA isolate underwent reverse transcription. Here immunoSEQ multiplex PCR was the method, and the copy in TCRdb shows in-frame clones only, minus some. The sample has nearly 700,000 clones, roughly 13% seen once. This clone has only a few counts. What it binds is not known. This clonotype originated in a man between 18 and 35 years old with type 1 diabetes. Material for sequencing was naive CD4+ T cells from blood. V is TRBV28 and J is TRBJ2-5, with a possible D match to TRBD2 (5 bases). The CDR3 loop is CASTETDYETQYF. As DNA, the CDR3 is TGTGCCAGCACCGAGACCGACTACGAGACCCAGTACTTC. Full variable domain (remainder filled in from reference TRBV28 and TRBJ2-5): DVKVTQSSRYLVKRTGEKVFLECVQDMDHENMFWYRQDPGLGLRLIYFSYDVKMKEKGDIPEGYSVSREKKERFSLILESASTNQTSMYLCASTETDYETQYFGPGTRLLVL.